The T cell receptor (beta chain) under discussion was sequenced for a study of blood T cell repertoires in COVID-19. Study-wide context: Nucleic acid was either cDNA or gDNA, and it came from T cells, B-cell-depleted T cells, or PBMCs.

Clones were sequenced by immunoSEQ multiplex PCR, and TCRdb holds only the in-frame ones, with some missing. In the table there are 100,000 or so clones, roughly four fifths of which are singletons. This clone was seen only a few times. The V gene's germline CDR1 is LNHDA and CDR2 SQIVND (reference sequence). The V end was cut by 5 bases, the J end by 1 base, with 14 bases between. This CDR3 spans 15 amino acids. The TCR originated in a woman over 75 with acute or convalescent COVID-19. The chain joins TRBV19 to TRBJ1-1; no firm D call. Sequencing used peripheral blood. The CDR3 sequence is CASSVGLFRNTEAFF. For the CDR3, the DNA is TGTGCCAGTAGTGTCGGACTCTTTAGGAACACTGAAGCTTTCTTT.